The 20 T cell receptor beta chains below were found in one sample sequenced in a study of shared clonotypes between healthy human individuals. Sequencing was performed with immunoSEQ multiplex PCR; in TCRdb, only in-frame clones are kept and a portion is missing. The sample holds approximately 2,300,000 clones; about 90% are singletons and the top ten take 0.37%. The sequencing sample was made of naive CD4+ T cells from PBMCs. Subset of the sample: CD45RA+ positively selected. The receptors here all came from a man younger than 30 in good health. Some clones in this sample may be carry-over from other donors' samples.

On this clone itself: Other DNA sequences within the sample encode an identical CDR3. The CDR3 region is CASSSERTDTQYF. CDR3 coding DNA: TGTGCCAGCAGCTCGGAACGCACAGATACGCAGTATTTT. This sequence joins TRBV7-2 and TRBJ2-3; D is uncertain. The germline V and J ends were trimmed by 4 bases and 1 base, with 6 bases remaining between them. The germline V gene has CDR1 SGHTA and CDR2 FQGNSA. The CDR3 runs 13 residues.

The chain couples TRBV6-1 to TRBJ1-3; D unresolved. V lost 2 bases to trimming and J lost 2 bases, with 7 bases between them. This CDR3 has 14 amino acids. Germline values: CDR1 MNHNS, CDR2 SASEGT. This chain's CDR3 is CASSEIRAGNTIYF. In DNA, the CDR3 is TGTGCCAGCAGTGAAATTCGAGCTGGAAACACCATATATTTT.

The V gene is TRBV9, the J gene TRBJ2-7, with TRBD1 matching 7 bases. Trimming took 3 bases from V and 2 from J; bases not matched to a gene: 8. CDR3 length equals 15 residues. The germline gives CDR1 SGDLS, CDR2 YYNGEE. CDR3 amino acids: CASSAGQSFAYEQYF. In DNA form, the CDR3 reads TGTGCCAGCAGCGCGGGACAGAGTTTTGCCTACGAGCAGTACTTC.

J is TRBJ2-2 and V is TRBV5-1; D may be TRBD2 (5 bases). Germline V gene lookup returns CDR1 SGHRS and CDR2 YFSETQ. This CDR3 is built from 16 residues. Trimming took off 2 bases at V and 1 base at J, with 12 bases between the two ends. The CDR3 bases are TGCGCCAGCAGCTTCCGGGAACGGGGGAACACCGGGGAGCTGTTTTTT. Its translation: CASSFRERGNTGELFF.

The chain joins TRBV6-5 to TRBJ2-3; D is perhaps TRBD1 or TRBD2 (5 bases each). Germline CDR1 is MNHEY and CDR2 is SVGAGI. V was clipped by 6 bases and J by 10 bases, with 17 bases between them. The CDR3 consists of 13 residues. CDR3 bases: TGTGCCAGCAGGCCAAACTGGGGGTGGGCGCAGTATTTT. This translates into CASRPNWGWAQYF.

V gene TRBV4-1 combines with J gene TRBJ2-2; D possibly uses TRBD1 or TRBD2 (5 bases each). CDR3 length: 18 residues. V dropped 2 bases and J dropped 0 bases, with 16 bases sitting between them. The V gene's germline CDR1 is MGHRA and CDR2 YSYEKL. CDR3 amino acids: CASSQLDRGATNTGELFF. DNA for the CDR3: TGCGCCAGCAGCCAACTGGACCGAGGGGCGACGAACACCGGGGAGCTGTTTTTT.

The V gene is TRBV7-3, the J gene TRBJ2-7; D could derive from TRBD1 or TRBD2 (5 bases each). From germline, CDR1 is SGHTA and CDR2 FQGTGA. This CDR3 contains 15 residues. The V end was cut by 1 base, the J end by 6 bases, with 16 bases between. The CDR3 nucleotides are TGTGCCAGCAGCTTAAATCCCCAGGGAGAGGCCGAGCAGTACTTC. Its protein product is CASSLNPQGEAEQYF. The full variable domain, with the rest looked up from reference TRBV7-3 and TRBJ2-7, is GAGVSQTPSNKVTEKGKYVELRCDPISGHTALYWYRQSLGQGPEFLIYFQGTGAADDSGLPNDRFFAVRPEGSVSTLKIQRTERGDSAVYLCASSLNPQGEAEQYFGPGTRLTVT.

This clone came up a few times. V is TRBV18 and J is TRBJ2-7, with TRBD1 matching over 7 bases. In germline, CDR1 is KGHSH, CDR2 LQKENI. The junction had 13 bases not matched to a gene; V was cut back by 0 bases and J by 2 bases. This CDR3 contains 18 residues. CDR3: CASSPPSVSGQRAYEQYF. CDR3 in DNA: TGTGCCAGCTCACCACCGTCGGTGTCGGGACAGAGGGCCTACGAGCAGTACTTC.

The chain links TRBV4-2 to TRBJ2-1; D is uncertain. CDR3 size: 12 residues. The V gene's germline CDR1 is LGHNA and CDR2 YNFKEQ. V lost 0 bases, J lost 9 bases, and 6 bases lay in between. CDR3 amino acids: CASSQEGPEQFF. The DNA of the CDR3 is TGTGCCAGCAGCCAAGAAGGGCCTGAGCAGTTCTTC.

The CDR3 loop is CAIKGGPLVTF. For the CDR3, the DNA is TGTGCCATCAAGGGGGGCCCTCTAGTGACCTTC. This sequence joins TRBV10-3 and TRBJ1-2; perhaps TRBD1 as D (6 bases). V lost 7 bases and J 14 bases, leaving 17 bases between the germline ends. Germline assignment: CDR1 ENHRY and CDR2 SYGVKD. The CDR3 covers 11 residues.

The chain joins TRBV4-2 to TRBJ2-1, with 8 bases that match TRBD2. The CDR3 has 16 residues. Germline V gene sequence: CDR1 LGHNA, CDR2 YNFKEQ. V gave up 5 bases and J gave up 4 bases; unmatched junction bases: 10. CDR3 nucleotides: TGTGCCAGCAGCGAAACCGGACTAGCAGATTACAATGAGCAGTTCTTC. Translation: CASSETGLADYNEQFF.

The chain links TRBV11-2 to TRBJ1-2; 7 bases are shared with TRBD1. Germline assignment: CDR1 SGHAT and CDR2 FQNNGV. Losses at the gene ends were 5 bases for V and 5 bases for J; bases not matched to a gene: 5. This CDR3 spans 13 amino acids. CDR3 in amino acids: CASSQDRSYGYTF. In nucleotides, the CDR3 is TGTGCCAGCAGCCAGGACAGGTCGTATGGCTACACCTTC.

This rearrangement joins TRBV25-1 to TRBJ1-1; D gene uncertain. There are 15 residues in the CDR3. Trimming took 7 bases from V and 3 from J, leaving 18 bases between them. Per the germline V gene, CDR1 is MGHDK and CDR2 is SYGVNS. This CDR3 reads CASTPFGPRDTEAFF. Here the CDR3 DNA reads TGTGCCAGCACTCCTTTTGGGCCTAGGGACACTGAAGCTTTCTTT.

The chain joins TRBV19 to TRBJ1-5; no reliable D call. The CDR3 runs to 13 residues. Germline CDR1 is LNHDA and CDR2 is SQIVND (reference sequence). V gave up 11 bases and J gave up 4 bases, with 15 bases separating them. As DNA, the CDR3 is TGTGCCTCACAAACGACGGGGAATCAGCCCCAGCATTTT. This translates into CASQTTGNQPQHF.

The chain recombines TRBV19 with TRBJ1-2; no reliable D call. V was shortened by 3 bases and J by 4 bases, with 15 bases between the two germline ends. This CDR3 region has 15 residues. Germline loops: CDR1 LNHDA, CDR2 SQIVND (reference sequence). The CDR3 loop reads CASSISGGGSYGYTF. The CDR3 coding sequence is TGTGCCAGTAGTATCTCAGGTGGTGGTAGCTATGGCTACACCTTC.

The chain is built from TRBV28 and TRBJ2-7, with D possibly being TRBD2 (5 bases). Trimming left V 2 bases short and J 1 base short, with 9 bases between. From germline, CDR1 is MDHEN and CDR2 SYDVKM. The CDR3 covers 14 residues. CDR3 amino acids: CASSLLGKSYEQYF. The CDR3 DNA sequence: TGTGCCAGCAGTTTACTCGGGAAATCCTACGAGCAGTACTTC.

In regard to this clone: In the same sample, other DNA sequences code for this CDR3. The chain uses TRBV5-1 and TRBJ2-3, with 9 bases fitting TRBD2. Germline trimming cut 4 bases from V and 0 bases from J; bases unmatched to any gene: 6. In germline, CDR1 is SGHRS, CDR2 YFSETQ. This CDR3 has 16 amino acids. The CDR3 nucleotides are TGCGCCAGCAGCCGCGGACTAGCGAGTAGCACAGATACGCAGTATTTT. This gives the protein CASSRGLASSTDTQYF.

The V gene is TRBV7-9, the J gene TRBJ2-1; TRBD2 is a possible D gene (5 bases). Germline loops: CDR1 SEHNR, CDR2 FQNEAQ (reference sequence). V was shortened by 5 bases and J by 0 bases, with 17 bases between the two germline ends. The CDR3 has 17 amino acids. The CDR3 sequence: CASSRRRTGSSYNEQFF. The CDR3 DNA reads TGTGCCAGCAGCCGAAGACGAACGGGAAGCTCCTACAATGAGCAGTTCTTC.

Remarks on this clone: The same CDR3 is also encoded by other DNA sequences in this sample. This chain links TRBV28 with TRBJ2-3, with 8 bases lining up with TRBD2. CDR3 length: 13 amino acids. J was trimmed by 1 base and V by 9 bases; bases with no gene match: 3. The germline CDR1 and CDR2 sequences are MDHEN and SYDVKM. The CDR3 loop is CASKTSGTDTQYF. Written as DNA, the CDR3 is TGTGCCAGTAAGACTAGCGGCACAGATACGCAGTATTTT.

The V gene is TRBV19, the J gene TRBJ2-1; no reliable D call. The V gene's germline CDR1 is LNHDA and CDR2 SQIVND (reference sequence). V dropped 10 bases and J dropped 9 bases, with 13 bases sitting between them. The CDR3 extends over 11 amino acids. CDR3 sequence (DNA): TGTGCCAAAAACCCTGACGGTGAGCAGTTCTTC. This translates into CAKNPDGEQFF.